This TCR beta chain was retrieved from a study of T cell repertoires in ileal Crohn's disease. At the level of the study: Patients had a median approximately 7.2-year disease duration, and roughly 32% were active smokers.

Study findings and constraints: Endoscopic recurrence occurred in every patient whose clonality exceeded 26.8%. Active smokers at surgery had more clonal expansions than non-smokers.

Patients were adults with ileal or ileocolonic Crohn's disease needing resection. Only in-frame clones appear in the TCRdb table, and some are missing; sequencing was by immunoSEQ multiplex PCR. This repertoire shows some 14,000 clones, about two thirds found once; its top ten account for 5.9%. Comment on this clone: Its antigen remains unidentified.

The length of the CDR3 is 16 residues. CDR1 is SGDLS and CDR2 is YYNGEE in the germline V gene. J gave up 4 bases and V 3 bases, and 9 bases lay outside the gene matches. The clonotype comes from an adult with Crohn's disease. The specimen was ileal tissue. The chain is built from TRBV9 and TRBJ2-2; 7 bases agree with TRBD1. CDR3 bases: TGTGCCAGCAGCGCCAAGTTAGGGGGCGGCACCGGGGAGCTGTTTTTT. Amino acids: CASSAKLGGGTGELFF.